The 10 T cell receptor beta chains listed next were all sequenced from one sample in a study of T cell repertoires in cytomegalovirus infection. Using its own MiXCR run on the reads, TCRdb lists one record per CDR3 protein. The table has about 100,000 distinct CDR3 sequences, under 25% seen once. Sequencing used CD8+ T cells from PBMCs. All receptors come from a human donor in good health (CMV status not recorded). Some clones in this sample may be carry-over from other donors' samples.

There are many counts of this clonotype. DNA for the CDR3: TGTGCCAGCAGTTTAATTGGGCCCAATCAGCCCCAGCATTTT. This encodes CASSLIGPNQPQHF. The J gene is TRBJ1-5, the V gene TRBV12-3 or TRBV12-4, with D uncertain. This CDR3 contains 14 residues. V was pared by 2 bases and J by 3 bases, with 8 bases between.

This rearrangement joins TRBV20-1 to TRBJ2-1; 8 nucleotides agree with TRBD2. Looked up from germline, CDR1 is DFQATT and CDR2 is SNEGSKA (reference sequence). This CDR3 region has 16 residues. After removal of 5 bases from V and 11 bases from J, the junction contained 20 bases not matched to a gene. The CDR3 spells CSAPRGAAGEEVKQFF. In DNA form, the CDR3 reads TGCAGTGCTCCAAGGGGGGCAGCGGGAGAGGAAGTGAAGCAGTTCTTC.

This sequence joins TRBV14 and TRBJ2-5; D gene uncertain. CDR1 is SGHDN and CDR2 is FVKESK in the germline V gene. V lost 5 bases, J lost 0 bases, and 10 bases lay in between. CDR3 length equals 14 residues. Here the CDR3 DNA reads TGTGCCAGCAGCGACTCCTGGTACCAAGAGACCCAGTACTTC. Translating it yields CASSDSWYQETQYF. Full variable domain (remainder filled in from reference TRBV14 and TRBJ2-5): EAGVTQFPSHSVIEKGQTVTLRCDPISGHDNLYWYRRVMGKEIKFLLHFVKESKQDESGMPNNRFLAERTGGTYSTLKVQPAELEDSGVYFCASSDSWYQETQYFGPGTRLLVL.

This clonotype was observed a few times. The V call is TRBV12-3 or TRBV12-4, the J call TRBJ2-5; perhaps TRBD2 as D (6 bases). V was pared by 6 bases and J by 5 bases, with 13 bases between. The length of the CDR3 is 13 residues. CDR3 protein: CASRSGGRETQYF. The CDR3 DNA follows: TGTGCCAGCAGATCCGGAGGGAGGGAGACCCAGTACTTC.

This clonotype was counted ten times or more. The chain uses TRBV2 and TRBJ2-7; D not certain. Germline V lookup: CDR1 SNHLY, CDR2 FYNNEI. V was pared by 5 bases and J by 3 bases, with 11 bases between. This CDR3 has 13 residues. The CDR3 sequence: CASSPPDYYEQYF. CDR3 nucleotide sequence: TGTGCCAGCAGTCCGCCGGATTACTACGAGCAGTACTTC.

This clonotype has ten or more counts. V is TRBV28 and J is TRBJ2-7; D is uncertain. Germline V gene lookup returns CDR1 MDHEN and CDR2 SYDVKM. The CDR3 extends over 11 amino acids. Trimming cost V 5 bases and J 2 bases, with 4 bases left between them. CDR3 nucleotides: TGTGCCAGCAGTGACCCCTACGAGCAGTACTTC. Translated: CASSDPYEQYF.

The chain uses TRBV4-3 and TRBJ2-1; D is tentatively TRBD1 or TRBD2 (6 bases each). Germline V lookup: CDR1 LGHNA, CDR2 YSLEER. The CDR3 runs 16 residues. Trimming shortened V by 3 bases and J by 3 bases, and 15 bases separated the two germline ends. The CDR3: CASSQEWGADYNEQFF. In DNA, the CDR3 is TGCGCCAGCAGCCAGGAGTGGGGGGCGGACTACAATGAGCAGTTCTTC.

This clonotype came up a few times. The gene calls are TRBV7-9 and TRBJ2-2; no clear D gene. Germline V lookup: CDR1 SEHNR, CDR2 FQNEAQ (reference sequence). CDR3 length equals 15 residues. Trimming took off 8 bases at V and 2 bases at J, with 15 bases between the two ends. The CDR3 DNA is TGTGCCAGCGCCCTATCCGGGCCAAACACCGGGGAGCTGTTTTTT. Translation: CASALSGPNTGELFF.

This clonotype was detected many times. The chain recombines TRBV11-2 with TRBJ2-1; a possible D gene is TRBD2 (5 bases). The germline V and J ends were trimmed by 4 bases and 3 bases, with 25 bases remaining between them. Germline V gene lookup returns CDR1 SGHAT and CDR2 FQNNGV. The CDR3 covers 19 residues. The CDR3 nucleotides read TGTGCCAGCAGCTCCCTGCCTGTGATCGGAGGCGCTCTCTACAATGAGCAGTTCTTC. It is translated as CASSSLPVIGGALYNEQFF.

This clonotype has a handful of counts. The chain uses TRBV7-6 and TRBJ2-2; maybe TRBD2 (5 bases). Germline V gene data show CDR1 as SGHVS and CDR2 as FNYEAQ. Trimming stripped 5 bases from V and 7 bases from J, with 14 bases between. There are 14 residues in the CDR3. CDR3 sequence: CASSPLEGRGELFF. The DNA of the CDR3 is TGTGCCAGCAGCCCCCTCGAGGGTCGCGGGGAGCTGTTTTTT.